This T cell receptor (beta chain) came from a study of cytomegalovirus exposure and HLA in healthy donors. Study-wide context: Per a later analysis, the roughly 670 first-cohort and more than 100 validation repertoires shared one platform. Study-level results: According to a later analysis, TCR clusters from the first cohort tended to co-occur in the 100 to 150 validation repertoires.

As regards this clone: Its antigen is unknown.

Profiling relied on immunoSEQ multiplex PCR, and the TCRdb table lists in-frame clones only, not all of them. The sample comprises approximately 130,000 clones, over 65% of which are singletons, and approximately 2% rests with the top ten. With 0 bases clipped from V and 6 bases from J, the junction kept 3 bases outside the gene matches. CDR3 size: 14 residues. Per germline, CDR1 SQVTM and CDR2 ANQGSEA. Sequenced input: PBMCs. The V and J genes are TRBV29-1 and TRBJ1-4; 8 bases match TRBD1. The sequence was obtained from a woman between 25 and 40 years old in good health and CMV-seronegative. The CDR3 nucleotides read TGCAGCGTTGAAGATCAGGGGGCGGATGAAAAACTGTTTTTT. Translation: CSVEDQGADEKLFF.